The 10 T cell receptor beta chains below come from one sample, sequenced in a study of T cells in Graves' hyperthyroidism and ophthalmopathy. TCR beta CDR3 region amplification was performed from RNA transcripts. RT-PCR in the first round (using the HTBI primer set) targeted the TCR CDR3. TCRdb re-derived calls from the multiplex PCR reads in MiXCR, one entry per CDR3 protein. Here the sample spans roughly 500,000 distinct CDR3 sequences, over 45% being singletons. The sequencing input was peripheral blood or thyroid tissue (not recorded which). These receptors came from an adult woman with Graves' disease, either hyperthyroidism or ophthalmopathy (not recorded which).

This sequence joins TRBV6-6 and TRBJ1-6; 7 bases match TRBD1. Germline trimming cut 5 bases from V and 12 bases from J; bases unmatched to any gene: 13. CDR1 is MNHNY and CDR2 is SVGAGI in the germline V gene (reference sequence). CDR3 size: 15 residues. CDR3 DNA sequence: TGTGCCAGCAGTATCGGGACAGCTGGGGCTGAACCCCTCCACTTT. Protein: CASSIGTAGAEPLHF.

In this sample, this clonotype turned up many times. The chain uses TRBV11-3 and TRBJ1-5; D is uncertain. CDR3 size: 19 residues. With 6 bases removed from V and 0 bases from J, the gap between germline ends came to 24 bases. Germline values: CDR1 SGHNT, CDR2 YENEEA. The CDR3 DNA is TGTGCCAGCAGGGGGAAAGGGCTCCGGGTTCGATATAGCAATCAGCCCCAGCATTTT. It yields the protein CASRGKGLRVRYSNQPQHF.

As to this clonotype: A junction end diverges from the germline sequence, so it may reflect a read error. The chain's CDR3 is CSVEDVRGDEKPFF. CDR3 DNA: TGCAGCGTTGAAGACGTGAGGGGAGATGAAAAACCGTTTTTT. This chain links TRBV29-1 with TRBJ1-4, with D possibly TRBD1 on 5 matching bases. This CDR3 contains 14 residues. Germline V gives CDR1 SQVTM, CDR2 ANQGSEA. The entire variable domain, with the rest obtained from reference TRBV29-1 and TRBJ1-4, is as follows: SAVISQKPSRDICQRGTSLTIQCQVDSQVTMMFWYRQQPGQSLTLIATANQGSEATYESGFVIDKFPISRPNLTFSTLTVSNMSPEDSSIYLCSVEDVRGDEKPFFGSGTQLSVL.

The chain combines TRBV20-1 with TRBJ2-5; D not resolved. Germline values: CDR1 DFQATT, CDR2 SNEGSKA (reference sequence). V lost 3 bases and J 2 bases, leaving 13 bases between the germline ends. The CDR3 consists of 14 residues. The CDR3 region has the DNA TGCAGTGCTAGGGCGATAGCAGCTCAAGAGACCCAGTACTTC. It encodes CSARAIAAQETQYF.

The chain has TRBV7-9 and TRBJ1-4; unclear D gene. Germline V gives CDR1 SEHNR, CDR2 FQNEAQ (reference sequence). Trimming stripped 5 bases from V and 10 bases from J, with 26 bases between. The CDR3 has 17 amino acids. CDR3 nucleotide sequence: TGTGCCAGCAGCCACCGGGAGGCGATCACACTTGAGGGAAAACTGTTTTTT. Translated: CASSHREAITLEGKLFF.

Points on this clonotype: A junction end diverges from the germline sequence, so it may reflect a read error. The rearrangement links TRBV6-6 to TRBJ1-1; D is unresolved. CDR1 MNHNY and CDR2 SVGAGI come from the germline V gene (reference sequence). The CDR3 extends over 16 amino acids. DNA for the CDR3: TGTGCCATCAGTGAGCTGTGGACTATATGGAACACTGAAGCTTTCTTT. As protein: CAISELWTIWNTEAFF.

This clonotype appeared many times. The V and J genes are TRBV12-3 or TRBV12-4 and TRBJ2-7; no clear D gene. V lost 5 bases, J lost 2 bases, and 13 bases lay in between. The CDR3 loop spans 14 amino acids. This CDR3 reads CASSDPGSTYEQYF. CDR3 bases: TGTGCCAGCAGTGACCCGGGCTCTACCTACGAGCAGTACTTC.

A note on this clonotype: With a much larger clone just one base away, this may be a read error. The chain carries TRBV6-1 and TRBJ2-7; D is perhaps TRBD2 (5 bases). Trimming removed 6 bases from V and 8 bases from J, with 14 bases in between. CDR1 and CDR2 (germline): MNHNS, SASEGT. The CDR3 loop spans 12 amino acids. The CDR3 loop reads CASRELGLQQYF. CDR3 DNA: TGTGCCAGCAGGGAACTAGGGCTTCAGCAGTACTTC.

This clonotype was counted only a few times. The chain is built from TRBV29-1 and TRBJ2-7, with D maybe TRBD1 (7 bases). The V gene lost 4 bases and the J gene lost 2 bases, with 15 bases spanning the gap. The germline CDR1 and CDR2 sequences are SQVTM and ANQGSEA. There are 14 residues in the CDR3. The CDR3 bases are TGCAGCGTTGCAGGGAGCAGGGGGGCCTACGAGCAGTACTTC. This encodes CSVAGSRGAYEQYF.

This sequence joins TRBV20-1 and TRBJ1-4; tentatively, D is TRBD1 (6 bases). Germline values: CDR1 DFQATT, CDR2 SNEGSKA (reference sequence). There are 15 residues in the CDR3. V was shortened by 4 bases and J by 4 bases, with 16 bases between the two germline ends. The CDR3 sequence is CSAIGQTQNNEKLFF. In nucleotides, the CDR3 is TGCAGTGCTATCGGACAGACGCAGAATAATGAAAAACTGTTTTTT.